The next 13 T cell receptor beta chains were all read from a single sample in a study of glioma-infiltrating T cells. TCR alpha and beta CDR3 regions were amplified from RNA using iRepertoire nested multiplex PCR. TCRdb reanalysed the multiplex PCR reads using MiXCR and keeps one entry per CDR3 protein. Of approximately 88,000 distinct CDR3 sequences listed, about a quarter are singletons. Sequenced sample: glioma tissue, nonneoplastic brain tissue, or PBMCs (not recorded which). The receptors were gathered from a human donor with low-grade glioma or glioblastoma, undergoing nonglioma brain surgery, or in good health (not recorded which).

This clonotype turned up a few times. The chain is built from TRBV10-2 and TRBJ1-1; maybe TRBD1 (5 bases). V was pared by 7 bases and J by 1 base, with 10 bases between. Per the germline V gene, CDR1 is WSHSY and CDR2 is SAAADI. The CDR3 runs to 13 residues. Here the CDR3 DNA reads TGCGCCAGCAATGGACACTGGAACACTGAAGCTTTCTTT. Translated, it gives CASNGHWNTEAFF.

This clonotype was counted only a few times. The chain is built from TRBV29-1 and TRBJ2-3; D unclear. The CDR3 covers 15 residues. Germline-derived CDR1 and CDR2 are SQVTM and ANQGSEA. Trimming took 0 bases from V and 1 from J, leaving 11 bases between them. In DNA, the CDR3 is TGCAGCGTTGAAGATCTTAACCGCCGCACAGATACGCAGTATTTT. It encodes CSVEDLNRRTDTQYF.

As to this clonotype: A read error may explain this, as a much larger clone is one base away. The J gene is TRBJ1-2, the V gene TRBV18; 8 bases fit TRBD1. There are 14 residues in the CDR3. The germline CDR1 and CDR2 sequences are KGHSH and LQKENI. CDR3 DNA: TGTGCCAGCTCAAGAGGGACAGGTAGCGATGGCTACAACTTC. Protein sequence: CASSRGTGSDGYNF.

This clonotype has ten or more counts. A much larger clone differs by one base, so this may be a read error. This chain uses TRBV6-2 or TRBV6-3 with TRBJ2-7, with 8 positions matching TRBD2. Per germline, CDR1 MNHEY and CDR2 SVGEGT. This CDR3 has 13 residues. CDR3 sequence: CAGRGLGTYEQYF. CDR3 DNA sequence: TGTGCCGGCAGGGGACTAGGGACTTACGAGCAGTACTTC.

V usage is TRBV9 and J usage is TRBJ2-2, with TRBD2 matching over 8 bases. The ends lost 6 bases at V and 4 bases at J; junction bases unmatched: 8. The CDR3 runs 15 residues. Germline V gives CDR1 SGDLS, CDR2 YYNGEE. Here the CDR3 DNA reads TGTGCCAGCACCTATAGCGGGGTACGCACCGGGGAGCTGTTTTTT. Translated: CASTYSGVRTGELFF.

On this clonotype: This may stem from a read error, because a much larger clone lies one nucleotide away. Here the CDR3 reads CASRDYGYNEQFF. CDR3 bases: TGTGCCAGCAGGGACTACGGTTACAATGAGCAGTTCTTC. The chain is built from TRBV3-1 and TRBJ2-1, with D possibly TRBD2 on 6 matching bases. CDR1 is LGHDT, CDR2 YNNKEL, per germline (reference sequence). This CDR3 comprises 13 residues. The V and J ends lost 6 bases and 4 bases respectively, with 10 bases between them.

This clonotype was picked up many times. The chain combines TRBV12-3 or TRBV12-4 with TRBJ1-1, with D possibly TRBD1 on 6 matching bases. The V end lost 6 bases, the J end lost 1 base, and 12 bases lay between the germline ends. The CDR3 loop spans 14 amino acids. Here the CDR3 DNA reads TGTGCCAGCAGCCCCCGGGACAAGAACACTGAAGCTTTCTTT. Translation gives CASSPRDKNTEAFF.

With regard to this clonotype: Just one base apart from a much larger clone, this may be a read error. This chain uses TRBV2 with TRBJ2-7; 11 bases are a match to TRBD2. CDR1 and CDR2 (germline): SNHLY, FYNNEI. CDR3 length: 16 residues. The CDR3 spells CAGSPLSGRAFYEQYF. The CDR3 DNA reads as TGTGCCGGCAGTCCCCTTAGCGGGAGGGCCTTCTACGAGCAGTACTTC.

This clonotype appeared many times. This chain links TRBV27 with TRBJ1-5; TRBD1 matches at 7 bases. The CDR3 runs to 14 residues. The germline V gene encodes CDR1 MNHEY and CDR2 SMNVEV (reference sequence). V was clipped by 4 bases and J by 4 bases; unmatched bases: 4. CDR3 sequence reads: CASSSTGDNQPQHF. In DNA form, the CDR3 reads TGTGCCAGCAGTTCAACAGGGGATAATCAGCCCCAGCATTTT.

Ten or more counts support this clonotype. V usage is TRBV3-1 and J usage is TRBJ1-2; a weak D match, TRBD1 (5 bases). CDR1 is LGHDT, CDR2 YNNKEL, per germline (reference sequence). CDR3 length equals 14 residues. Between the trimmed V and J ends, which lost 0 bases and 4 bases, there was a span of 9 bases. The CDR3 loop is CASSQDRGAYGYTF. The CDR3 DNA sequence: TGTGCCAGCAGCCAAGATCGCGGGGCCTATGGCTACACCTTC.

A word on this clonotype: A much larger clone lies one base from this, so it may be a read error. V and J are TRBV7-6 and TRBJ2-5, with D perhaps TRBD1 (6 bases). CDR1 and CDR2 from the germline V gene are SGHVS and FNYEAQ. V lost 5 bases and J 9 bases, leaving 16 bases between the germline ends. There are 13 residues in the CDR3. In DNA form, the CDR3 reads TGTGCCAGCAGCCTTGGACAGATTGGGGCCCAGTACTTC. It translates to CASSLGQIGAQYF.

Comment on this clonotype: A much larger clone differs by one base, so this may be a read error. This CDR3 reads CSASLIGTSGHWNSYNEQYF. The CDR3 nucleotides are TGCAGTGCTAGCCTGATCGGGACTAGCGGGCACTGGAACTCCTACAATGAGCAGTACTTC. The chain has TRBV20-1 and TRBJ2-1, with 12 positions matching TRBD2. The J call could be wrong; TRBJ2-7 is a better fit for the DNA end. CDR1 DFQATT and CDR2 SNEGSKA come from the germline V gene (reference sequence). The CDR3 is made up of 20 amino acids.

The table lists this clonotype with many counts. The genes are TRBV25-1 and TRBJ2-5, with D hard to call. CDR1 is MGHDK, CDR2 SYGVNS, per germline. The CDR3 has 15 residues. The germline V and J ends were trimmed by 2 bases and 2 bases, with 12 bases remaining between them. The CDR3 loop is CASSEPLGRQETQYF. DNA for the CDR3: TGTGCCAGCAGTGAACCCCTCGGCAGACAAGAGACCCAGTACTTC.